These 10 T cell receptor beta chains share one sample of origin, sequenced in a study of cytomegalovirus exposure and HLA in healthy donors (dated by TCRdb to the late 2010s). Library preparation was by the immunoSEQ multiplex PCR assay. For the multiplex PCR, a mixture combining 60 forward primers for TCR Vbeta segments and 13 reverse primers for TCR Jbeta segments was used. The table was pulled from immuneACCESS by TCRdb, which kept in-frame rearrangements only. Such tables lose some clones; where checked, under half of the loss comes from unresolved V genes, and the rest has no known cause. The table for this sample lists 150,000 to 200,000 clones; approximately 67% of them were counted only once. The ten top clones hold around 2.9% of the sample. Sequenced sample: PBMCs. These receptors were taken from a man aged 35 to 55 in good health and CMV-seronegative.

The chain carries TRBV5-6 and TRBJ2-1; 13 nucleotides line up with TRBD2. Germline V gene data show CDR1 as SGHDT and CDR2 as YYEEEE. The CDR3 is 19 residues long. The ends lost 3 bases at V and 0 bases at J; junction bases unmatched: 9. DNA of the CDR3: TGTGCCAGCAGCTCCCTTCCGACTAGCGGGAGGAGCTCCTACAATGAGCAGTTCTTC. Protein product: CASSSLPTSGRSSYNEQFF.

This clone appeared a few times. The chain carries TRBV5-1 and TRBJ1-2; D is uncertain. This CDR3 comprises 15 residues. Germline V gives CDR1 SGHRS, CDR2 YFSETQ. Trimming cost V 0 bases and J 1 base, with 10 bases left between them. The CDR3 loop is CASSLAGSYNYGYTF. CDR3 bases: TGCGCCAGCAGCTTGGCAGGCAGTTATAACTATGGCTACACCTTC.

This rearrangement joins TRBV15 to TRBJ2-3, with a tentative D call TRBD2 (5 bases). CDR1 LNHNV and CDR2 YYDKDF come from the germline V gene (reference sequence). The CDR3 is 16 residues long. V lost 0 bases to trimming and J lost 0 bases, with 10 bases between them. The CDR3 sequence: CATSREASRSTDTQYF. CDR3 nucleotides: TGTGCCACCAGCAGAGAGGCTAGCCGAAGCACAGATACGCAGTATTTT.

This sequence joins TRBV4-2 and TRBJ1-6; D gene unclear. The germline V gene has CDR1 LGHNA and CDR2 YNFKEQ. This CDR3 has 15 amino acids. V was shortened by 0 bases and J by 10 bases, with 13 bases between the two germline ends. The CDR3 loop is CASSQERGLESPLHF. In DNA, the CDR3 is TGTGCCAGCAGCCAAGAACGAGGTCTCGAATCACCCCTCCACTTT.

This chain joins TRBV18 and TRBJ1-2; D uncertain. Trimming removed 2 bases at V and 5 bases at J, with 6 bases between. The CDR3 runs to 12 residues. CDR1 is KGHSH, CDR2 LQKENI, per germline. The CDR3: CASSPTEYGYTF. The CDR3 nucleotides read TGTGCCAGCTCACCAACAGAGTATGGCTACACCTTC. The full variable domain, completed using reference TRBV18 and TRBJ1-2, is NAGVMQNPRHLVRRRGQEARLRCSPMKGHSHVYWYRQLPEEGLKFMVYLQKENIIDESGMPKERFSAEFPKEGPSILRIQQVVRGDSAAYFCASSPTEYGYTFGSGTRLTVV.

The rearrangement uses TRBV19 and TRBJ1-2; 11 bases match TRBD1. This CDR3 spans 15 amino acids. V was clipped by 7 bases and J by 3 bases; unmatched bases: 7. Germline V lookup: CDR1 LNHDA, CDR2 SQIVND (reference sequence). CDR3 nucleotides: TGTGCCAGTAACACCGGGACAGGGGGGGACTATGGCTACACCTTC. Translation gives CASNTGTGGDYGYTF.

This rearrangement joins TRBV18 to TRBJ2-3, with 7 bases fitting TRBD2. Germline-derived CDR1 and CDR2 are KGHSH and LQKENI. The CDR3 covers 16 residues. V shed 1 base and J 1 base; nucleotides not matched to a gene: 5. This CDR3 is CASSPRREIGTDTQYF. The CDR3 coding sequence is TGTGCCAGCTCACCACGGCGGGAGATAGGCACAGATACGCAGTATTTT.

This clone showed up just a few times. The rearrangement uses TRBV5-8 and TRBJ2-3, with 8 nucleotides matching TRBD2. This CDR3 is 16 amino acids long. The germline V gene has CDR1 SGHTS and CDR2 YDEGEE. V was clipped by 4 bases and J by 0 bases; unmatched bases: 7. The CDR3 sequence is CASSTDRGGSTDTQYF. Written as DNA, the CDR3 is TGTGCCAGCAGCACCGATCGGGGGGGGAGCACAGATACGCAGTATTTT.

This chain uses TRBV6-5 with TRBJ1-5; D may be TRBD1 (5 bases). V shed 2 bases and J shed 3 bases, with 11 bases lying between them. CDR3 length: 15 residues. From germline, CDR1 is MNHEY and CDR2 SVGAGI. CDR3 residues: CASSYTQGLNQPQHF. CDR3 nucleotide sequence: TGTGCCAGCAGTTACACGCAGGGTCTCAATCAGCCCCAGCATTTT.

V gene TRBV6-5 combines with J gene TRBJ2-7, with 9 nucleotides matching TRBD1. Germline-derived CDR1 and CDR2 are MNHEY and SVGAGI. CDR3 length equals 16 residues. V was clipped by 1 base and J by 3 bases; unmatched bases: 7. CDR3 in amino acids: CASSYFGQGKGYEQYF. The CDR3 DNA follows: TGTGCCAGCAGTTACTTCGGACAGGGGAAAGGCTACGAGCAGTACTTC.